This T cell receptor beta chain stems from a study of cytotoxic CD8 clonotypes in ibrutinib-treated CLL. Study details: In all, about 11 patients were relapsed/refractory, fewer than 16 were treatment-naive and around 17 were IGHV unmutated. Samples yielded averages of 250,000 or so productive templates and approximately 86,000 productive rearrangements. Study-wide findings and caveats: Clonality was higher at baseline than in age-matched healthy donors and tracked circulating CD8+ T-cell counts.

Deletions cut 5 bases from V and 5 bases from J, with 16 bases between. Germline V gene lookup returns CDR1 SGHNT and CDR2 YYREEE (reference sequence). This CDR3 spans 14 amino acids. Generated by immunoSEQ multiplex PCR, the TCRdb table keeps only in-frame clones and is missing some. Of approximately 320,000 clones in the sample, about 61% are singletons; the top ten hold about 5.9%. For this clone: Its antigen is as yet unknown.

The chain joins TRBV5-4 to TRBJ1-2, with D possibly matching TRBD1 (5 bases). The material was PBMCs, obtained after 36 months of ibrutinib treatment. This sequence originates from a human donor with chronic lymphocytic leukemia. The CDR3 DNA reads TGTGCCAGCAGTAGGTCAGGGCGGGGGTATGGCTACACCTTC. Translating it yields CASSRSGRGYGYTF.